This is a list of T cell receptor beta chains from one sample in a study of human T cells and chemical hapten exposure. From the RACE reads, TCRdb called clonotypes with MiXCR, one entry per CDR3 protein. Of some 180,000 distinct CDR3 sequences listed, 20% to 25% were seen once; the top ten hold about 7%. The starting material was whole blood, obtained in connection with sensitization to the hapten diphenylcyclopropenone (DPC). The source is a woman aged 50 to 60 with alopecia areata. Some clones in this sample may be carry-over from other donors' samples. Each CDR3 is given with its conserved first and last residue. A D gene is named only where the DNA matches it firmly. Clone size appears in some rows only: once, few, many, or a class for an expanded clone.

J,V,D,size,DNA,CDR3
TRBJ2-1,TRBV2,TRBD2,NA,TGTGCCAGCATCCTCGAGCTAGCGGGAGCGTATGAGCAGTTCTTC,CASILELAGAYEQFF
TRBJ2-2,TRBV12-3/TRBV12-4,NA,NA,TGTGCCAGCTCTCCTAGGACACCCGCGAACACCGGGGAGCTGTTTTTT,CASSPRTPANTGELFF
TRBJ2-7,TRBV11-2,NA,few,TGTGCCAGCAGCCAAACCGCCGGGCAGGGGCGCGAGCAGTACTTC,CASSQTAGQGREQYF
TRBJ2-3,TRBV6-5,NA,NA,TGTGCCAGCAGTTACTCGAAAGCTAATACGCAGTATTTT,CASSYSKANTQYF
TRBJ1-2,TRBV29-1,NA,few,TGCAGCGTTGAAGACACTCCGAGGACAGCCAATTATGGCTACACCTTC,CSVEDTPRTANYGYTF
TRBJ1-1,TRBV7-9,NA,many,TGTGCCAGCAGCCTCGACAGGCCAATTGAAGCTTTCTTT,CASSLDRPIEAFF
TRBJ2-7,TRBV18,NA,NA,TGTGCCAGCTCACCAAAGGCTTACAGTGGGGAGCAGTACTTC,CASSPKAYSGEQYF
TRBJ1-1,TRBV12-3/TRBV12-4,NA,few,TGTGCCAGCAGTTTAAAGGTATCGGCGACTGAAGCTTTCTTT,CASSLKVSATEAFF
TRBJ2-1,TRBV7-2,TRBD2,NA,TGTGCCAGCAGCACAATGGAGGGACTAGCGGGAGATGAGCAGTTCTTC,CASSTMEGLAGDEQFF
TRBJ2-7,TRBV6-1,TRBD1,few,TGTGCCAGCAGTCGAACAGGGGTGAGCTCCTACGAGCAGTACTTC,CASSRTGVSSYEQYF
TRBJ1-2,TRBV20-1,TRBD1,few,TGCAGTGTGGACAGGCCCTATGGCTACACCTTC,CSVDRPYGYTF
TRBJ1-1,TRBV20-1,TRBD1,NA,TGCAGTGCTAGAGTAAGGGGACAGGGGAACACTGAAGCTTTCTTT,CSARVRGQGNTEAFF
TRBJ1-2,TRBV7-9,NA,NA,TGTGCCAGCAGCGCTTACAGGGCAGCGGTCGGCTACACCTTC,CASSAYRAAVGYTF
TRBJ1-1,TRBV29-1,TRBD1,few,TGCAGCGTTGAAGATCTTCCAGGGGGCACGGCTTTCTTT,CSVEDLPGGTAFF
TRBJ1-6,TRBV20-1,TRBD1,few,TGCAGTGTGGGACAGGGAAATTCACCCCTCCACTTT,CSVGQGNSPLHF
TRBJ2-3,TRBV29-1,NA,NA,TGCAGCGTTGATTCGCAGTCCACAGATACGCAGTATTTT,CSVDSQSTDTQYF
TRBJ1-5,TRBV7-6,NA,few,TGTGCCAGCAGCTTAGCAGCTAGCAATCAGCCCCAGCATTTT,CASSLAASNQPQHF
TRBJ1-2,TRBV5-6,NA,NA,TGTGCCAGCAGCTTACCAGGCGGTCCCTATGGCTACACCTTC,CASSLPGGPYGYTF
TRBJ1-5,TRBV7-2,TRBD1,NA,TGTGCCAGCAGCCTAGGAGGACAGGGCGCAAATCAGCCCCAGCATTTT,CASSLGGQGANQPQHF
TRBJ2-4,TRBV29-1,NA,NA,TGCACGGCTGGTCATGGGGCCAAAAACATTCAGTACTTC,CTAGHGAKNIQYF
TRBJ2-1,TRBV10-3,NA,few,TGTGCCATCAGTGAATTTCGAGGACACAAAAACAATGAGCAGTTCTTC,CAISEFRGHKNNEQFF
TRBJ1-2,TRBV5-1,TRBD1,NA,TGCGCCAGCAGCTCCCTGACAGGGGCCACCTTC,CASSSLTGATF